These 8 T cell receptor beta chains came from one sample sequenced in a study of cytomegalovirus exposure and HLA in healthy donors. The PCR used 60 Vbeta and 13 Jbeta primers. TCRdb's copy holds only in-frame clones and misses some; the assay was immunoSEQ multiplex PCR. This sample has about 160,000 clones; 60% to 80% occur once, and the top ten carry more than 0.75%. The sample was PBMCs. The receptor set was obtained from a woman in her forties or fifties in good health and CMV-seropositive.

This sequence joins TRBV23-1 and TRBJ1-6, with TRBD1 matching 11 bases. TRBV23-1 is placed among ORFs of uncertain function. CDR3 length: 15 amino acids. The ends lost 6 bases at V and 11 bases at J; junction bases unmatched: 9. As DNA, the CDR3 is TGCGCCAGCAGCGGACAGGGGGCGGGATTCCCACCCCTCCACTTT. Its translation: CASSGQGAGFPPLHF.

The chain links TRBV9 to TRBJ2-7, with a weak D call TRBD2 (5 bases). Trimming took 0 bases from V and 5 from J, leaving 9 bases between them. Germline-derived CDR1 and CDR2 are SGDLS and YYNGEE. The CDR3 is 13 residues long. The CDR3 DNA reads TGTGCCAGCAGCGTAGGGGTGCGGGACGAGCAGTACTTC. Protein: CASSVGVRDEQYF. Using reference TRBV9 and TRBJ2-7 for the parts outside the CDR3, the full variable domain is DSGVTQTPKHLITATGQRVTLRCSPRSGDLSVYWYQQSLDQGLQFLIQYYNGEERAKGNILERFSAQQFPDLHSELNLSSLELGDSALYFCASSVGVRDEQYFGPGTRLTVT.

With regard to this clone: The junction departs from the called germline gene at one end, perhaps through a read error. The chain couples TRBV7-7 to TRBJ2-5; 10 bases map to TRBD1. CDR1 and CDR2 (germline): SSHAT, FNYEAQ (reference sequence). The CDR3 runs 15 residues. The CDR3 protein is CASSSTGGAYETQYF. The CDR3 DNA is TGTGCTAGCAGCTCGACAGGGGGCGCGTATGAGACCCAGTACTTC.

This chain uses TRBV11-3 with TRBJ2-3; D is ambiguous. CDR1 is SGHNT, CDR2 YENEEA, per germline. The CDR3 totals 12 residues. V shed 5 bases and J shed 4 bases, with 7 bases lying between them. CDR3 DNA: TGTGCCAGCAGCCTCCAGGCAGATACGCAGTATTTT. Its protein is CASSLQADTQYF.

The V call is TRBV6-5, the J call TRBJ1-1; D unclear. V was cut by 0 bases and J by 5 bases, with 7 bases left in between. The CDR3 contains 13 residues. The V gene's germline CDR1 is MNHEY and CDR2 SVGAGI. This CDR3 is CASSYSGETEAFF. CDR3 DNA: TGTGCCAGCAGTTACTCTGGAGAGACTGAAGCTTTCTTT.

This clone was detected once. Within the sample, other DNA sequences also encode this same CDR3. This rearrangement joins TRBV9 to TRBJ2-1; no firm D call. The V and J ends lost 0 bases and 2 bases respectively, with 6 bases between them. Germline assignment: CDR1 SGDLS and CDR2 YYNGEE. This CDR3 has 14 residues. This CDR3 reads CASSVGGTYNEQFF. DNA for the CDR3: TGTGCCAGCAGCGTAGGAGGAACCTACAATGAGCAGTTCTTC.

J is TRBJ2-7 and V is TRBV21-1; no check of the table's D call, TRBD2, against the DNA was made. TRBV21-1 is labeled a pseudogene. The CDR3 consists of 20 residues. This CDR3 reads CASSHNGGGPWDTISYEQYF. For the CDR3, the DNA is TGTGCCAGCAGCCACAACGGGGGGGGCCCTTGGGATACAATCTCCTACGAGCAGTACTTC.

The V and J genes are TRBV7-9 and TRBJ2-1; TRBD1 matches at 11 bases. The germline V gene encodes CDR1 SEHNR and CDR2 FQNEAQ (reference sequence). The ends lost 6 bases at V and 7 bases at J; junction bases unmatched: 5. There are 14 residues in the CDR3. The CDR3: CASSHGTGGNEQFF. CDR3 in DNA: TGTGCCAGCAGTCACGGGACAGGGGGAAATGAGCAGTTCTTC.